This T cell receptor (beta chain) is from a study of T cell repertoires in cytomegalovirus infection. Study-wide context: The study used recently identified HLA-C-restricted and well-studied HLA-B-restricted CMV epitopes. Indicated by public TCR beta signatures were CMV infection and matching HLA type. Study results and limitations: HLA-C-restricted CMV-specific TCR beta clonotypes were dominant in the ex vivo response. Summed frequency of shared TCR beta families picked out CMV carriers who also had the relevant HLA.

Worth noting for this clonotype: The antigen is undetermined.

TCRdb used MiXCR to reprocess the reads, holding one entry per CDR3 protein. The repertoire holds approximately 470,000 distinct CDR3 sequences, with 42% as singletons. This clonotype was obtained from a human donor in good health (CMV status not recorded). Some clones in this sample may be carry-over from other donors' samples. The material sequenced was cultured PBMCs, taken from culture after CMV antigen stimulation.

The CDR3 sequence: CAWSVHREGRGELFF. The CDR3 coding sequence is TGTGCCTGGAGTGTACATCGGGAGGGCCGAGGGGAGCTGTTTTTT. The chain links TRBV30 to TRBJ2-2; 8 positions match TRBD2. V was pared by 0 bases and J by 8 bases, with 8 bases of the junction left unmatched. This CDR3 is built from 15 residues. CDR1 is GTSNPN, CDR2 SVGIG, per germline (reference sequence).